A selection of T cell receptor beta chains follows, all from one sample in a study of T-cell memory formation after mild COVID-19. TCRdb called the 5' RACE reads again in MiXCR, with one record for every CDR3 protein. The sample shows 300,000 to 350,000 distinct CDR3 sequences, roughly 19% of them seen only once. Sequences were obtained from PBMCs or a T cell subset sorted from them (not recorded which). The receptors derive from a man aged 18 to 29 who had mild COVID-19 (a few samples of this study predate the infection). Cell type and time point are not known. The CDR3 runs from the conserved cysteine through the conserved F or W. Fields, in order: J gene, V gene, clone size, D gene, CDR3 DNA, CDR3 protein. The D gene is left open where the match is weak. The listing skips clone size in some rows; elsewhere it reads once, few, many or a size class.

j_call: TRBJ1-3
v_call: TRBV5-1
clone_size: few
d_call: .
cdr3_nt: TGCGCCAGCAGCTTTTCCGCAGGCCCCTCTGGAAACACCATATATTTT
cdr3_aa: CASSFSAGPSGNTIYF

j_call: TRBJ2-1
v_call: TRBV27
clone_size: .
d_call: .
cdr3_nt: TGTGCCAGCAGTAGCCCCCGCTCCTACAATGAGCAGTTCTTC
cdr3_aa: CASSSPRSYNEQFF

j_call: TRBJ2-2
v_call: TRBV27
clone_size: few
d_call: .
cdr3_nt: TGTGCCAGCTTCGGGTCCGTTGGGGAGCTGTTTTTT
cdr3_aa: CASFGSVGELFF

j_call: TRBJ1-6
v_call: TRBV7-2
clone_size: few
d_call: TRBD1
cdr3_nt: TGTGCCAGCAGCTGGTCCGCGACAGGGTCTGGTTCACCCCTCCACTTT
cdr3_aa: CASSWSATGSGSPLHF

j_call: TRBJ2-1
v_call: TRBV14
clone_size: .
d_call: TRBD1
cdr3_nt: TGTGCCAGCAGCCTAACTCCGGGACAGGGGGTAGTCAATGAGCAGTTCTTC
cdr3_aa: CASSLTPGQGVVNEQFF

j_call: TRBJ2-3
v_call: TRBV29-1
clone_size: few
d_call: .
cdr3_nt: TGCAGCGTCCCGGTGGGGGCGGGCACAGATACGCAGTATTTT
cdr3_aa: CSVPVGAGTDTQYF

j_call: TRBJ1-5
v_call: TRBV20-1
clone_size: .
d_call: .
cdr3_nt: TGCAGTGTGGGACAGCCCCAGCATTTT
cdr3_aa: CSVGQPQHF

j_call: TRBJ1-2
v_call: TRBV27
clone_size: .
d_call: TRBD1
cdr3_nt: TGTGCCAGCAGTTCGTGGACAGGGGGATATGGCTACACCTTC
cdr3_aa: CASSSWTGGYGYTF

j_call: TRBJ2-1
v_call: TRBV18
clone_size: few
d_call: .
cdr3_nt: TGTGCCAGCTCACCATCCCCCCCGGGGGCCGGCTACAATGAGCAGTTCTTC
cdr3_aa: CASSPSPPGAGYNEQFF

j_call: TRBJ2-1
v_call: TRBV6-2/TRBV6-3
clone_size: .
d_call: .
cdr3_nt: TGTGCCAGCAGTGCCCAGTGGATTGAGCAGTTCTTC
cdr3_aa: CASSAQWIEQFF

j_call: TRBJ1-6
v_call: TRBV6-1
clone_size: few
d_call: .
cdr3_nt: TGTGCCAGCAGTCACGGAAATTCACCCCTCCACTTT
cdr3_aa: CASSHGNSPLHF

j_call: TRBJ1-2
v_call: TRBV6-5
clone_size: .
d_call: .
cdr3_nt: TGTGCCAGCAGTTACAATCCCAAAGCGGGCTACACCTTC
cdr3_aa: CASSYNPKAGYTF

j_call: TRBJ1-6
v_call: TRBV6-5
clone_size: once
d_call: .
cdr3_nt: TGTGCCAGCAGTACCGTGCTCGAGTCACCCCTCCACTTT
cdr3_aa: CASSTVLESPLHF

j_call: TRBJ1-1
v_call: TRBV30
clone_size: few
d_call: .
cdr3_nt: TGTGCCTGGATCCGGGACAACCTGAACACTGAAGCTTTCTTT
cdr3_aa: CAWIRDNLNTEAFF

j_call: TRBJ2-5
v_call: TRBV5-1
clone_size: once
d_call: TRBD2
cdr3_nt: TGCGCCAGCAGCCAGCTAGCGGTCCAAGAGACCCAGTACTTC
cdr3_aa: CASSQLAVQETQYF

j_call: TRBJ2-5
v_call: TRBV7-2
clone_size: many
d_call: TRBD1
cdr3_nt: TGTGCCAGCAGCTTGGGGACAGGGACGGTGGAGACCCAGTACTTC
cdr3_aa: CASSLGTGTVETQYF

j_call: TRBJ2-5
v_call: TRBV5-1
clone_size: .
d_call: .
cdr3_nt: TGCGCCAGCAGCTTGGGGCAGGTCGGCGGGGAGACCCAGTACTTC
cdr3_aa: CASSLGQVGGETQYF

j_call: TRBJ2-3
v_call: TRBV5-1
clone_size: few
d_call: TRBD2
cdr3_nt: TGCGCCAGCAGGACTAGCGGGGACAGCACAGATACGCAGTATTTT
cdr3_aa: CASRTSGDSTDTQYF

j_call: TRBJ1-6
v_call: TRBV27
clone_size: .
d_call: .
cdr3_nt: TGTGCCAGCAGTTTTTCATTACGTGGAGGGGAGGGCTATAATTCACCCCTCCACTTT
cdr3_aa: CASSFSLRGGEGYNSPLHF

j_call: TRBJ2-3
v_call: TRBV7-2
clone_size: few
d_call: TRBD1
cdr3_nt: TGTGCCAGCAGCTTAGCGGGACAGGGCGCAGATACGCAGTATTTT
cdr3_aa: CASSLAGQGADTQYF

j_call: TRBJ1-1
v_call: TRBV4-2
clone_size: .
d_call: TRBD1
cdr3_nt: TGTGCCAGCAGCCAAGGTGATTTAGGGGGCGGGGAAGCTTTCTTT
cdr3_aa: CASSQGDLGGGEAFF

j_call: TRBJ2-5
v_call: TRBV28
clone_size: .
d_call: .
cdr3_nt: TGTGCCATCGGAATAGCGGACCAAGAGACCCAGTACTTC
cdr3_aa: CAIGIADQETQYF

j_call: TRBJ1-5
v_call: TRBV11-2
clone_size: few
d_call: .
cdr3_nt: TGTGCCAGCAGCTTAGCGGGGGGCGGTCAGCCCCAGCATTTT
cdr3_aa: CASSLAGGGQPQHF

j_call: TRBJ1-4
v_call: TRBV20-1
clone_size: .
d_call: .
cdr3_nt: TGCAGTGCTAGCAGTCGGTCGGGGGCAACTAATGAAAAACTGTTTTTT
cdr3_aa: CSASSRSGATNEKLFF

j_call: TRBJ2-1
v_call: TRBV4-3
clone_size: .
d_call: .
cdr3_nt: TGCGCCAGCAGCAAAAGTGCGGAGGTCTCCTACAATGAGCAGTTCTTC
cdr3_aa: CASSKSAEVSYNEQFF

j_call: TRBJ2-1
v_call: TRBV6-1
clone_size: .
d_call: TRBD2
cdr3_nt: TGTGCCAGCAGGGTAGCGGGGGGGCCTTTCAATGAGCAGTTCTTC
cdr3_aa: CASRVAGGPFNEQFF

j_call: TRBJ2-7
v_call: TRBV6-5
clone_size: once
d_call: .
cdr3_nt: TGTGCCAGCAGTTACTTAGGCAATGCCTACGAGCAGTACTTC
cdr3_aa: CASSYLGNAYEQYF

j_call: TRBJ2-2
v_call: TRBV30
clone_size: .
d_call: .
cdr3_nt: TGTGCCTTAAGAAAGAGCGGGGAGCTGTTTTTT
cdr3_aa: CALRKSGELFF

j_call: TRBJ1-5
v_call: TRBV12-3/TRBV12-4
clone_size: few
d_call: .
cdr3_nt: TGTGCCAGCAGTTTTAAAGGCTTGGGCTCCTTCGCCCCTAGCAATCAGCCCCAGCATTTT
cdr3_aa: CASSFKGLGSFAPSNQPQHF

j_call: TRBJ1-1
v_call: TRBV14
clone_size: .
d_call: .
cdr3_nt: TGTGCCAGCAGCCAAGGTGTGGGGCCTGGGACTGAAGCTTTCTTT
cdr3_aa: CASSQGVGPGTEAFF

j_call: TRBJ2-7
v_call: TRBV7-9
clone_size: .
d_call: .
cdr3_nt: TGTGCCAGCAGCTTAGTTTATGTAGGGGGATCCTACGAGCAGTACTTC
cdr3_aa: CASSLVYVGGSYEQYF

j_call: TRBJ1-1
v_call: TRBV6-1
clone_size: few
d_call: .
cdr3_nt: TGTGCCAGCAGTGAAGCGTTGGGGGGAATGGCTTTCTTT
cdr3_aa: CASSEALGGMAFF

j_call: TRBJ1-1
v_call: TRBV10-3
clone_size: few
d_call: TRBD1
cdr3_nt: TGTGCCATCAGCCCAAACAGGGGCGGGAACACTGAAGCTTTCTTT
cdr3_aa: CAISPNRGGNTEAFF

j_call: TRBJ2-1
v_call: TRBV12-3/TRBV12-4
clone_size: few
d_call: .
cdr3_nt: TGTGCCAGCAGTTTAGTGAACAATGAGCAGTTCTTC
cdr3_aa: CASSLVNNEQFF

j_call: TRBJ1-2
v_call: TRBV30
clone_size: few
d_call: TRBD1
cdr3_nt: TGTGCCTGGATTGCCGTTCAGGGGGCGGGAGGCTACACCTTC
cdr3_aa: CAWIAVQGAGGYTF